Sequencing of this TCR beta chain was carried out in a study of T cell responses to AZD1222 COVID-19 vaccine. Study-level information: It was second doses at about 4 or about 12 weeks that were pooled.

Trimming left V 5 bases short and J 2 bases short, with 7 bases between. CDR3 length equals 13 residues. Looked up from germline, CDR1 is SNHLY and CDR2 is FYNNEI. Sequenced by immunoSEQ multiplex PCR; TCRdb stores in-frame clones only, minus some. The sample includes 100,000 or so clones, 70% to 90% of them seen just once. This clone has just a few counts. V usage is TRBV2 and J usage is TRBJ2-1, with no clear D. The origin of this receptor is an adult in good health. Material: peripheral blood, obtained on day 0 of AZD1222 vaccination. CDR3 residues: CASSLGPYNEQFF. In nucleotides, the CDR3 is TGTGCCAGCAGTCTCGGACCCTACAATGAGCAGTTCTTC.